This T cell receptor (beta chain) was identified in a study of technical replicates of blood from a few donors. This table comes from immunoSEQ multiplex PCR, and its TCRdb copy is limited to in-frame clones, with some not included. The table records approximately 51,000 clones, about 93% of them present only once. The CDR3 is 13 residues long. The V gene lost 5 bases and the J gene lost 4 bases, with 10 bases spanning the gap. Germline V gene data show CDR1 as SGHRS and CDR2 as YFSETQ. The gene calls are TRBV5-1 and TRBJ2-1; D possibly corresponds to TRBD2 (6 bases). The receptor was derived from a human donor in good health. Some clones in this sample may be carry-over from other donors' samples. The sample taken for sequencing was PBMCs. The CDR3 here is CASRRGGYNEQFF. CDR3 nucleotide sequence: TGCGCCAGCAGGCGGGGTGGTTACAATGAGCAGTTCTTC.